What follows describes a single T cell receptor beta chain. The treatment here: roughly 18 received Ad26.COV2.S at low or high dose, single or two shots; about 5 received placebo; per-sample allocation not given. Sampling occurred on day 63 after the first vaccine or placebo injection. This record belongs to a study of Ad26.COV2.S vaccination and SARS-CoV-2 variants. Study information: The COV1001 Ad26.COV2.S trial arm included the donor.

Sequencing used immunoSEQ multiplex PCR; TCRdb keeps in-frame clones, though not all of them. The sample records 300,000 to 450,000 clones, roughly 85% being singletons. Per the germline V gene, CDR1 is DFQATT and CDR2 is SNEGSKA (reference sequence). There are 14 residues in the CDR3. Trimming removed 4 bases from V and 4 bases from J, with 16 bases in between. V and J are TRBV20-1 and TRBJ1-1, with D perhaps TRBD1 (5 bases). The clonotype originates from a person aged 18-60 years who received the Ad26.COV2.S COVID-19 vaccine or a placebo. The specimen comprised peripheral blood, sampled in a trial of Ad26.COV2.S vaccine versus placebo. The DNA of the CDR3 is TGCAGTGCTATTGACAGAGTCGGGCGCACTGAAGCTTTCTTT. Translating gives CSAIDRVGRTEAFF.